One sample yielded the 22 T cell receptor beta chains listed below, sequenced in a study of OX40 agonist ivuxolimab in advanced cancers. TCRdb keeps only in-frame clones here, not all; method: immunoSEQ multiplex PCR. The sample contains 44,000 or so clones, roughly 93% of which appear only once. Sequencing used CD4+ or CD8+ T cells sorted from blood, obtained in a trial of the OX40 agonist ivuxolimab. Receptor source: an adult with an advanced solid tumor such as melanoma, head and neck, liver or kidney cancer.

Remarks on this clone: At one boundary the junction diverges from the germline segment, which might be a read error. V is TRBV2 and J is TRBJ2-3; 9 bases match TRBD1. Germline CDR1 is SNHLY and CDR2 is FYNNEI. The CDR3 runs 14 residues. The CDR3 sequence is CASREGQGTHTQYF. DNA for the CDR3: TGTGCCAGCAGGGAAGGACAGGGGACCCATACGCAGTATTTT.

This clone was detected once. This rearrangement joins TRBV7-9 to TRBJ2-7; maybe TRBD2 (5 bases). The CDR3 loop spans 12 amino acids. V lost 4 bases to trimming and J lost 12 bases, with 16 bases between them. The germline gives CDR1 SEHNR, CDR2 FQNEAQ (reference sequence). CDR3 nucleotide sequence: TGTGCCAGCAGCTCCCCGACGCGGGTCTTGTACTTC. Amino acids: CASSSPTRVLYF.

This clone was seen only a few times. The sample carries other DNA sequences with the same CDR3. The chain uses TRBV7-2 and TRBJ2-7; 9 nucleotides match TRBD1. The CDR3 length is 14 residues. Unmatched junction bases numbered 1, after V lost 0 bases and J lost 4 bases. Germline CDR1 reads SGHTA; CDR2 reads FQGNSA. The CDR3 sequence: CASSLAGTGYEQYF. The CDR3 coding sequence is TGTGCCAGCAGCTTAGCGGGGACAGGGTACGAGCAGTACTTC.

This clone ranks as medium-sized (0.01 to 0.1%). The chain joins TRBV29-1 to TRBJ1-3; a possible D gene is TRBD1 (5 bases). The CDR3 contains 13 residues. Germline V gene data show CDR1 as SQVTM and CDR2 as ANQGSEA. Trimming cost V 6 bases and J 4 bases, with 13 bases left between them. The CDR3 sequence: CSVAEGRGNTIYF. The CDR3 DNA is TGCAGCGTGGCTGAGGGGCGCGGAAACACCATATATTTT.

J is TRBJ2-5 and V is TRBV7-8, with unresolved D. Germline CDR1 is SGHVS and CDR2 is FQNEAQ. This CDR3 contains 16 residues. The V gene lost 1 base and the J gene lost 4 bases, with 16 bases spanning the gap. The DNA of the CDR3 is TGTGCCAGCAGCTTAGATTCAGGATGGGGATCAGAGACCCAGTACTTC. Residues: CASSLDSGWGSETQYF.

This clone was recorded once. The chain employs TRBV28 and TRBJ2-1, with a possible D match to TRBD1 (5 bases). Germline CDR1 reads MDHEN; CDR2 reads SYDVKM. The V gene lost 8 bases and the J gene lost 10 bases, with 15 bases spanning the gap. This CDR3 contains 12 residues. In DNA, the CDR3 is TGTGCCAGCGCGTCCGTTTGGGGCGAGCAGTTCTTC. It specifies CASASVWGEQFF.

The chain is built from TRBV10-3 and TRBJ2-1; no clear D. V gave up 2 bases and J gave up 4 bases, with 12 bases separating them. CDR3 length equals 15 residues. Per germline, CDR1 ENHRY and CDR2 SYGVKD. The DNA for the CDR3 is TGTGCCATCAGTGAGGCCCAGGCCCAATACAATGAGCAGTTCTTC. Its translation: CAISEAQAQYNEQFF.

This clone is a singleton in its sample. The chain carries TRBV5-5 and TRBJ2-7; 8 bases are a match to TRBD1. V shed 0 bases, J shed 3 bases, and the junction held 2 bases outside the gene matches. CDR3 length: 14 amino acids. Germline V gives CDR1 SGHKS, CDR2 YYEKEE (reference sequence). The DNA of the CDR3 is TGTGCCAGCAGCTTGGAAGGACAGGGCTACGAGCAGTACTTC. Protein sequence: CASSLEGQGYEQYF.

The chain employs TRBV7-9 and TRBJ1-1; TRBD1 is a possible D gene (6 bases). The germline gives CDR1 SEHNR, CDR2 FQNEAQ (reference sequence). V lost 0 bases to trimming and J lost 2 bases, with 13 bases between them. The CDR3 is 16 residues long. The CDR3 sequence is CASSLAEGRGNTEAFF. The DNA of the CDR3 is TGTGCCAGCAGCTTAGCGGAGGGCAGGGGTAACACTGAAGCTTTCTTT.

In its sample, this clone was seen a few times. CDR3 amino acids: CASSTGQVNSPLHF. In DNA, the CDR3 is TGTGCCAGTAGTACTGGACAGGTAAATTCACCCCTCCACTTT. The chain links TRBV19 to TRBJ1-6, with 7 bases matching TRBD1. The V segment lost 4 bases and the J segment 7 bases; nucleotides outside the gene matches: 4. This CDR3 is 14 amino acids long. CDR1 and CDR2 from the germline V gene are LNHDA and SQIVND (reference sequence).

The chain couples TRBV6-1 to TRBJ2-5; the match to TRBD1 covers 9 bases. After removal of 1 base from V and 4 bases from J, the junction contained 4 bases not matched to a gene. Germline CDR1 is MNHNS and CDR2 is SASEGT. CDR3 length: 15 residues. The CDR3 region has the DNA TGTGCCAGCAGTGAAGGGACAGGGGCTGGAGAGACCCAGTACTTC. This encodes CASSEGTGAGETQYF.

The chain joins TRBV5-1 to TRBJ2-3; perhaps TRBD2 as D (6 bases). Germline lookup yields CDR1 SGHRS and CDR2 YFSETQ. The CDR3 is 14 amino acids. Trimming took 2 bases from V and 1 from J, leaving 8 bases between them. DNA for the CDR3: TGCGCCAGCAGCTTAAAGCGGGGCACAGATACGCAGTATTTT. Translating gives CASSLKRGTDTQYF.

V is TRBV6-1 and J is TRBJ2-1; perhaps TRBD2 as D (5 bases). CDR3 length: 15 amino acids. Germline V gene data show CDR1 as MNHNS and CDR2 as SASEGT. Deletions cut 2 bases from V and 11 bases from J, with 19 bases between. The chain's CDR3 is CASSEMDLPNIKQFF. The CDR3 DNA reads TGTGCCAGCAGTGAAATGGACTTGCCAAATATCAAGCAGTTCTTC.

The chain couples TRBV10-2 to TRBJ1-3; D unresolved. Germline loops: CDR1 WSHSY, CDR2 SAAADI. CDR3 size: 16 residues. Trimming removed 2 bases from V and 0 bases from J, with 11 bases in between. The CDR3 is CASSEDTPSSGNTIYF. Written as DNA, the CDR3 is TGCGCCAGCAGTGAGGACACCCCGAGCTCTGGAAACACCATATATTTT.

This chain uses TRBV9 with TRBJ2-3; D is unresolved. CDR1 and CDR2 from the germline V gene are SGDLS and YYNGEE. Trimming removed 0 bases from V and 4 bases from J, with 6 bases in between. This CDR3 has 13 amino acids. This chain's CDR3 is CASSVGESDTQYF. The CDR3 DNA is TGTGCCAGCAGCGTAGGCGAGTCAGATACGCAGTATTTT.

The gene calls are TRBV29-1 and TRBJ2-1; maybe TRBD2 (5 bases). The CDR3 extends over 14 amino acids. Germline V lookup: CDR1 SQVTM, CDR2 ANQGSEA. With 6 bases removed from V and 1 base from J, the gap between germline ends came to 13 bases. CDR3 residues: CSVLGSTSYNEQFF. The CDR3 DNA reads as TGCAGCGTCTTGGGGAGTACGTCCTACAATGAGCAGTTCTTC.

The V call is TRBV10-3, the J call TRBJ2-2; D possibly corresponds to TRBD1 (5 bases). The length of the CDR3 is 16 residues. The germline V gene encodes CDR1 ENHRY and CDR2 SYGVKD. Trimming cost V 3 bases and J 6 bases, with 17 bases left between them. The CDR3 is CAISDDQGLVAGELFF. The CDR3 DNA reads TGTGCCATCAGTGACGACCAGGGTTTAGTCGCCGGGGAGCTGTTTTTT.

The genes are TRBV11-2 and TRBJ2-1, with TRBD2 matching over 7 bases. This CDR3 is built from 16 residues. Germline V gene data show CDR1 as SGHAT and CDR2 as FQNNGV. V lost 2 bases to trimming and J lost 4 bases; unmatched junction nucleotides: 8. The CDR3 DNA is TGTGCCAGCAGCTTAAGTATCCAGCGGGAATACAATGAGCAGTTCTTC. The encoded protein is CASSLSIQREYNEQFF.

The CDR3 region has the DNA TGTGCCAGCGGCGCTTACGAGCAGTACTTC. It yields the protein CASGAYEQYF. The chain links TRBV7-9 to TRBJ2-7; D unclear. The V end lost 8 bases, the J end lost 4 bases, and 6 bases lay between the germline ends. Germline CDR1 is SEHNR and CDR2 is FQNEAQ (reference sequence). The CDR3 length is 10 residues.

This clone was picked up one time. This chain joins TRBV11-3 and TRBJ2-1, with 7 bases lining up with TRBD2. V gave up 4 bases and J gave up 1 base; unmatched junction bases: 4. The CDR3 spans 15 residues. Germline values: CDR1 SGHNT, CDR2 YENEEA. The DNA for the CDR3 is TGTGCCAGCAGCTACGGGGGGAGGTCCTACAATGAGCAGTTCTTC. This codes for CASSYGGRSYNEQFF.

This chain connects TRBV7-6 to TRBJ1-6; D is undetermined. This CDR3 has 11 residues. With 4 bases removed from V and 15 bases from J, the gap between germline ends came to 10 bases. Looked up from germline, CDR1 is SGHVS and CDR2 is FNYEAQ. CDR3 nucleotides: TGTGCCAGCAGCTCCGGGCTAGACCTCCACTTT. Residues: CASSSGLDLHF.

About this clone: The junction and the germline gene differ at one end; a read error may be behind it. CDR3 amino acids: CASSPPGPVVHF. Here the CDR3 DNA reads TGTGCCAGCAGCCCCCCCGGACCCGTCGTCCATTTT. V gene TRBV7-9 combines with J gene TRBJ2-3; D is unclear. Germline lookup yields CDR1 SEHNR and CDR2 FQNEAQ (reference sequence). The CDR3 extends over 12 amino acids. Complete variable domain (other parts from reference TRBV7-9 and TRBJ2-3): DTGVSQNPRHKITKRGQNVTFRCDPISEHNRLYWYRQTLGQGPEFLTYFQNEAQLEKSRLLSDRFSAERPKGSFSTLEIQRTEQGDSAMYLCASSPPGPVVHFGPGTRLTVL.